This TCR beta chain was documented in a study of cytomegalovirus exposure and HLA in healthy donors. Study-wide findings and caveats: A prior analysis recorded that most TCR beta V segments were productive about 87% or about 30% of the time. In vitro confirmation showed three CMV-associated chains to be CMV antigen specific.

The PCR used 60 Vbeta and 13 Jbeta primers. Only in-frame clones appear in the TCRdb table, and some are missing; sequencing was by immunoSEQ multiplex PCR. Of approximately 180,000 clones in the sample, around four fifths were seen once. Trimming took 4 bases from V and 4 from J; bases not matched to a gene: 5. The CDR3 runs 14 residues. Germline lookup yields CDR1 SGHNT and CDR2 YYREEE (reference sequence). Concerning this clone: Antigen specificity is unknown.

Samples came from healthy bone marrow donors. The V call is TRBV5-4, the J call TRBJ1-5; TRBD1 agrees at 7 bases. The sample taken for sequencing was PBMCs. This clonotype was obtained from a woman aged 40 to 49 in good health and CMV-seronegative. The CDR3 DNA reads TGTGCCAGCAGCCGGGACAGTTCGAATCAGCCCCAGCATTTT. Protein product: CASSRDSSNQPQHF.